Below are 27 T cell receptor beta chains sequenced from a single sample in a study of shared T cell receptors in the human thymus (dated by TCRdb to the early 2020s). Library construction relied on the immunoSEQ multiplex PCR assay. Not all clones reach the TCRdb copy of this immuneACCESS table, which keeps in-frame sequences only. Checked studies attribute under half of the gap to unresolved V genes and leave the rest unexplained. The sample table lists over 650,000 clones, 80% to 90% of them with a count of one. In total, the top ten clones hold just under 0.0095% of the sample. The same data also contributed to another study, on human thymus T cells.

Sequenced sample: thymocytes. All receptors derive from a boy in the first two years of life with a congenital heart defect. Donor details come from another sample of the same person, matched by shared clones.

The chain has TRBV5-4 and TRBJ2-1; 15 bases align to TRBD2. Germline CDR1 SGHNT, CDR2 YYREEE (reference sequence). CDR3 length equals 17 residues. Unmatched junction bases numbered 7, after V lost 3 bases and J lost 6 bases. In DNA form, the CDR3 reads TGTGCCAGCAGCTCCACCGGGACTAGCGGGGGGACCAATGAGCAGTTCTTC. Protein: CASSSTGTSGGTNEQFF.

This clone was recorded once. V is TRBV6-1 and J is TRBJ2-5; 15 nucleotides line up with TRBD2. The length of the CDR3 is 22 residues. The V segment lost 0 bases and the J segment 2 bases; nucleotides outside the gene matches: 16. Germline lookup yields CDR1 MNHNS and CDR2 SASEGT. In DNA, the CDR3 is TGTGCCAGCAGTGAAGCTCTAGTAGGACTAGCGGGAGGGGCCCTTCAACAAGAGACCCAGTACTTC. It specifies CASSEALVGLAGGALQQETQYF.

The V and J genes are TRBV5-1 and TRBJ2-2; 9 bases match TRBD2. The CDR3 has 16 amino acids. The junction had 9 bases not matched to a gene; V was cut back by 2 bases and J by 7 bases. Germline CDR1 reads SGHRS; CDR2 reads YFSETQ. The DNA of the CDR3 is TGCGCCAGCAGCTTCAACAGGACTAGCGATCACGGGGAGCTGTTTTTT. Its protein product is CASSFNRTSDHGELFF.

This chain links TRBV11-2 with TRBJ2-7, with 15 bases matching TRBD2. Germline-derived CDR1 and CDR2 are SGHAT and FQNNGV. The V and J ends lost 0 bases and 5 bases, in that order; junction bases with no gene match: 8. CDR3 length: 18 residues. The DNA of the CDR3 is TGTGCCAGCAGCTTAGATCTTGGACTAGCGGGAGGGCCCGACGAGCAGTACTTC. Amino acid sequence: CASSLDLGLAGGPDEQYF.

This rearrangement joins TRBV28 to TRBJ1-5; D is unclear. The CDR3 is 11 amino acids. Germline V CDR1 and CDR2: MDHEN, SYDVKM. Trimming stripped 4 bases from V and 16 bases from J, with 14 bases between. The CDR3 nucleotides read TGTGCCAGCAGTTCGGGTCCTAATAATCATTTT. Protein: CASSSGPNNHF.

The chain links TRBV4-3 to TRBJ2-5; D possibly corresponds to TRBD2 (5 bases). Germline CDR1 reads LGHNA; CDR2 reads YSLEER. The CDR3 spans 20 residues. Trimming stripped 0 bases from V and 4 bases from J, with 27 bases between. The CDR3 region is CASSQDHTEHQVKDLETQYF. CDR3 coding DNA: TGCGCCAGCAGCCAAGATCATACGGAACACCAGGTTAAGGACTTAGAGACCCAGTACTTC.

The rearrangement links TRBV5-4 to TRBJ2-2, with a tentative D call TRBD2 (6 bases). Per the germline V gene, CDR1 is SGHNT and CDR2 is YYREEE (reference sequence). This CDR3 is 18 amino acids long. V was trimmed by 3 bases and J by 0 bases, leaving 18 bases between them. CDR3 sequence reads: CASSSDYSTSTNTGELFF. The DNA of the CDR3 is TGTGCCAGCAGCTCTGACTACTCGACTAGTACGAACACCGGGGAGCTGTTTTTT.

This sequence joins TRBV9 and TRBJ2-1; D gene ambiguous. Trimming took off 4 bases at V and 0 bases at J, with 20 bases between the two ends. CDR1 and CDR2 from the germline V gene are SGDLS and YYNGEE. The CDR3 has 18 residues. The CDR3 region has the DNA TGTGCCAGCAGCCCTCTAGTAGGAGCCGAGAGCTCCTACAATGAGCAGTTCTTC. The encoded protein is CASSPLVGAESSYNEQFF.

DNA for the CDR3: TGTGCCAGCAGAAGGGGACTAGCATACGAGCAGTACTTC. The encoded protein is CASRRGLAYEQYF. The J gene is TRBJ2-7, the V gene TRBV7-9; 9 positions agree with TRBD2. Germline V gene sequence: CDR1 SEHNR, CDR2 FQNEAQ (reference sequence). This CDR3 is 13 amino acids long. With 6 bases clipped from V and 4 bases from J, the junction kept 4 bases outside the gene matches. The variable domain in full, with the rest retrieved from reference TRBV7-9 and TRBJ2-7, is DTGVSQNPRHKITKRGQNVTFRCDPISEHNRLYWYRQTLGQGPEFLTYFQNEAQLEKSRLLSDRFSAERPKGSFSTLEIQRTEQGDSAMYLCASRRGLAYEQYFGPGTRLTVT.

The sample holds one count of this clone. The V gene is TRBV28, the J gene TRBJ2-7, with 8 bases matching TRBD1. The CDR3 length is 15 residues. The junction had 8 bases not matched to a gene; V was cut back by 5 bases and J by 2 bases. Germline V gives CDR1 MDHEN, CDR2 SYDVKM. The DNA for the CDR3 is TGTGCCAGCAGTCCCCGGGACAGGCCAACCTACGAGCAGTACTTC. It translates to CASSPRDRPTYEQYF.

A single count supports this clone. The CDR3 loop is CAWSFLRDRAGEAFF. The CDR3 region has the DNA TGTGCCTGGAGTTTCCTCCGCGACAGGGCCGGCGAAGCTTTCTTT. The V call is TRBV30, the J call TRBJ1-1; TRBD1 agrees at 7 bases. V lost 2 bases and J lost 8; bases outside the gene matches: 14. Germline assignment: CDR1 GTSNPN and CDR2 SVGIG (reference sequence). This CDR3 contains 15 residues.

This rearrangement joins TRBV19 to TRBJ1-2, with no clear D. This CDR3 comprises 18 residues. Germline CDR1 is LNHDA and CDR2 is SQIVND (reference sequence). V was trimmed by 5 bases and J by 5 bases, leaving 27 bases between them. The CDR3, as DNA: TGTGCCAGTAGTGTAACGTTCACCTCCATCTCCGCGGGGTATGGCTACACCTTC. This codes for CASSVTFTSISAGYGYTF.

This chain uses TRBV4-3 with TRBJ2-2, with 9 bases fitting TRBD2. Germline CDR1 and CDR2: LGHNA and YSLEER. V gave up 0 bases and J gave up 4 bases; unmatched junction bases: 9. The CDR3 length is 18 residues. The DNA of the CDR3 is TGCGCCAGCAGCCAAGATTATGGCGGGGGGGCATCCACCGGGGAGCTGTTTTTT. It encodes CASSQDYGGGASTGELFF.

The V and J genes are TRBV14 and TRBJ1-3, with 7 bases aligning to TRBD1. Trimming at V came to 4 bases and at J to 1 base, leaving 7 bases not matched to a gene. The CDR3 loop spans 16 amino acids. Germline assignment: CDR1 SGHDN and CDR2 FVKESK. The CDR3 sequence: CASSRSGGGSGNTIYF. CDR3 in DNA: TGTGCCAGCAGCCGATCAGGGGGAGGTTCTGGAAACACCATATATTTT.

CDR3 bases: TGTGCCAGCAGTGGGAAGACACAATCTCGTGGCTACACCTTC. It is translated as CASSGKTQSRGYTF. The J gene is TRBJ1-2, the V gene TRBV6-1; D uncertain. The germline gives CDR1 MNHNS, CDR2 SASEGT. V gave up 4 bases and J gave up 7 bases, with 16 bases separating them. CDR3 length: 14 amino acids.

V is TRBV27 and J is TRBJ2-7, with D perhaps matching TRBD2 (5 bases). The CDR3 sequence is 14 residues long. Germline values: CDR1 MNHEY, CDR2 SMNVEV (reference sequence). Trimming cost V 7 bases and J 7 bases, with 20 bases left between them. CDR3 nucleotides: TGTGCCAGCATATACTCGGGGATAATGGGGGAGCAGTACTTC. The encoded protein is CASIYSGIMGEQYF.

This sequence joins TRBV27 and TRBJ1-2; no reliable D call. This CDR3 spans 16 amino acids. V was cut by 4 bases and J by 4 bases, with 19 bases left in between. In germline, CDR1 is MNHEY, CDR2 SMNVEV (reference sequence). In DNA form, the CDR3 reads TGTGCCAGCAGTTCCGAAGCAGGCCTGGCAGCCTATGGCTACACCTTC. Translating gives CASSSEAGLAAYGYTF.

CDR3 in DNA: TGCGCCAGCAGCCATACGACAGGGGAGGAAGGGGAGACCCAGTACTTC. Amino acids: CASSHTTGEEGETQYF. The chain carries TRBV4-3 and TRBJ2-5; 8 bases map to TRBD1. Germline trimming cut 3 bases from V and 5 bases from J; bases unmatched to any gene: 11. The CDR3 extends over 16 amino acids. Germline values: CDR1 LGHNA, CDR2 YSLEER.

This clone was recorded once. The rearrangement uses TRBV11-2 and TRBJ2-1; D is ambiguous. CDR3 size: 14 residues. CDR1 and CDR2 (germline): SGHAT, FQNNGV. Deletions cut 3 bases from V and 0 bases from J, with 6 bases between. The CDR3 DNA follows: TGTGCCAGCAGCTTCGGTAGCTCCTACAATGAGCAGTTCTTC. Its translation is CASSFGSSYNEQFF.

The V gene is TRBV4-1, the J gene TRBJ2-1; 11 nucleotides agree with TRBD2. Germline V CDR1 and CDR2: MGHRA, YSYEKL. The CDR3 is made up of 15 amino acids. J gave up 5 bases and V 2 bases, and 2 bases lay outside the gene matches. The CDR3 coding sequence is TGCGCCAGCAGCCAACCGGGACTAGCGGACAATGAGCAGTTCTTC. As protein: CASSQPGLADNEQFF.

The V gene is TRBV5-1, the J gene TRBJ1-4; no reliable D call. V was cut by 1 base and J by 8 bases, with 15 bases left in between. This CDR3 is built from 15 residues. The V gene's germline CDR1 is SGHRS and CDR2 YFSETQ. In DNA form, the CDR3 reads TGCGCCAGCAGCTTGAATTATGGTTATGGCGAAAAACTGTTTTTT. This encodes CASSLNYGYGEKLFF. Based on the CDR3 plus reference TRBV5-1 and TRBJ1-4, the full variable domain is KAGVTQTPRYLIKTRGQQVTLSCSPISGHRSVSWYQQTPGQGLQFLFEYFSETQRNKGNFPGRFSGRQFSNSRSEMNVSTLELGDSALYLCASSLNYGYGEKLFFGSGTQLSVL.

The V gene is TRBV5-1, the J gene TRBJ2-1, with 9 bases aligning to TRBD1. CDR1 and CDR2 from the germline V gene are SGHRS and YFSETQ. V was pared by 4 bases and J by 3 bases, with 5 bases of the junction left unmatched. The CDR3 is 15 amino acids. CDR3 nucleotide sequence: TGCGCCAGCAGCGAACGACAGGGGGTCTACAATGAGCAGTTCTTC. Encoded protein: CASSERQGVYNEQFF.

The chain is built from TRBV18 and TRBJ1-1; D ambiguous. V lost 0 bases and J 0 bases, leaving 14 bases between the germline ends. This CDR3 spans 17 amino acids. Germline assignment: CDR1 KGHSH and CDR2 LQKENI. DNA for the CDR3: TGTGCCAGCTCACCACCGTTTGGCCCCCAATTGAACACTGAAGCTTTCTTT. This encodes CASSPPFGPQLNTEAFF.

This clone was seen only a few times. This sequence joins TRBV5-3 and TRBJ1-1, with 7 nucleotides matching TRBD1. TRBV5-3 is an open reading frame, and its role is uncertain. Unmatched junction bases numbered 7, after V lost 3 bases and J lost 5 bases. The CDR3 contains 14 residues. CDR3 DNA: TGTGCCAGAAGCTACGACAGGGAGGAGACTGAAGCTTTCTTT. Its translation is CARSYDREETEAFF.

This clone was counted between two and nine times. The V gene is TRBV7-8, the J gene TRBJ1-6; 8 bases agree with TRBD1. The J segment lost 1 base and the V segment lost 5 bases, leaving 1 base of the junction unmatched. Germline values: CDR1 SGHVS, CDR2 FQNEAQ. This CDR3 is built from 15 residues. CDR3 nucleotide sequence: TGTGCCAGCAGCCAGGGGGCATCCTATAATTCACCCCTCCACTTT. Encoded protein: CASSQGASYNSPLHF.

This clone was counted a single time. The chain combines TRBV11-2 with TRBJ2-7, with D tentatively TRBD2 (5 bases). Germline V gene lookup returns CDR1 SGHAT and CDR2 FQNNGV. Between the trimmed V and J ends, which lost 1 base and 3 bases, there was a span of 10 bases. This CDR3 spans 14 amino acids. The CDR3 spells CASSLVPGNYEQYF. The CDR3 DNA is TGTGCCAGCAGCTTAGTTCCGGGAAACTACGAGCAGTACTTC. The whole variable domain, filled in from reference TRBV11-2 and TRBJ2-7, reads EAGVAQSPRYKIIEKRQSVAFWCNPISGHATLYWYQQILGQGPKLLIQFQNNGVVDDSQLPKDRFSAERLKGVDSTLKIQPAKLEDSAVYLCASSLVPGNYEQYFGPGTRLTVT.

The chain couples TRBV10-3 to TRBJ2-3; possibly TRBD1 for D (6 bases). The CDR3 consists of 14 residues. Trimming stripped 3 bases from V and 0 bases from J, with 7 bases between. Germline CDR1 and CDR2: ENHRY and SYGVKD. CDR3 nucleotides: TGTGCCATCAGTGATCAGGGGAGCACAGATACGCAGTATTTT. As protein: CAISDQGSTDTQYF.